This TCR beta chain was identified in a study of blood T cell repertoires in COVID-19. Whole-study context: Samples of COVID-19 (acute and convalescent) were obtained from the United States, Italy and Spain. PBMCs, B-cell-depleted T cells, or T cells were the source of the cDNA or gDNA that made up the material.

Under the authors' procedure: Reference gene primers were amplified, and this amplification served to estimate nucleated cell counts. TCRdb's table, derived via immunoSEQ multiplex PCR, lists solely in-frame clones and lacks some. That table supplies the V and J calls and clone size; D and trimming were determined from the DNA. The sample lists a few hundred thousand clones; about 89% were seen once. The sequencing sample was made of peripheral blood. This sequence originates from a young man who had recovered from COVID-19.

The CDR3 nucleotides read TGCGCCAGCAGCTCCGGACAGGGTGGTTCACCCCTCCACTTT. Translation: CASSSGQGGSPLHF. This chain connects TRBV5-1 to TRBJ1-6; TRBD1 matches 8 bases. The germline gives CDR1 SGHRS, CDR2 YFSETQ. The CDR3 runs to 14 residues. V gave up 3 bases and J gave up 9 bases; unmatched junction bases: 5.